These 22 T cell receptor beta chains originate from one sample sequenced in a study of early T cells in non-severe SARS-CoV-2 infection. A single record per CDR3 protein comes from TCRdb applying MiXCR to the 5' RACE reads. This sample has about 55,000 distinct CDR3 sequences, with about 7.1% found just once. This sample comprised whole blood, obtained at baseline. These receptor sequences come from an adult who was a healthcare worker with PCR-confirmed SARS-CoV-2 infection or an uninfected control (not recorded which).

In its sample, this clonotype was seen many times. J is TRBJ2-5 and V is TRBV20-1, with 9 bases fitting TRBD1. The V segment lost 5 bases and the J segment 5 bases; nucleotides outside the gene matches: 3. The CDR3 spans 12 residues. CDR1 is DFQATT, CDR2 SNEGSKA, per germline (reference sequence). CDR3 sequence reads: CSAGQGLETQYF. The CDR3 coding sequence is TGCAGTGCTGGACAGGGGCTGGAGACCCAGTACTTC.

This rearrangement joins TRBV4-3 to TRBJ2-1; D is perhaps TRBD2 (5 bases). The CDR3 consists of 14 residues. The V gene's germline CDR1 is LGHNA and CDR2 YSLEER. V gave up 7 bases and J gave up 6 bases, with 16 bases separating them. The CDR3 region is CASIRLASGNEQFF. CDR3 bases: TGCGCCAGCATCCGGCTAGCATCAGGCAATGAGCAGTTCTTC.

This clonotype was found many times. CDR3 sequence reads: CSARVYSEQETQYF. The CDR3 DNA reads as TGCAGTGCTAGAGTCTATAGCGAGCAAGAGACCCAGTACTTC. The chain recombines TRBV20-1 with TRBJ2-5, with D possibly TRBD2 on 5 matching bases. CDR1 is DFQATT, CDR2 SNEGSKA, per germline (reference sequence). V lost 1 base and J lost 2, with 11 bases in between. The CDR3 runs to 14 residues.

This clonotype came up many times. This rearrangement joins TRBV20-1 to TRBJ2-7; D unclear. Germline V gene data show CDR1 as DFQATT and CDR2 as SNEGSKA (reference sequence). The V and J ends lost 5 bases and 4 bases respectively, with 9 bases between them. The CDR3 sequence is 11 residues long. In nucleotides, the CDR3 is TGCAGTGCTGTGGAGCAGTACGAGCAGTACTTC. Translated: CSAVEQYEQYF.

This clonotype was picked up many times. The CDR3 bases are TGTGCCAGCAGTTTGACGGGGGACACTGAAGCTTTCTTT. This gives the protein CASSLTGDTEAFF. The V and J genes are TRBV27 and TRBJ1-1; tentative D call: TRBD1 (5 bases). Trimming removed 3 bases from V and 3 bases from J, with 8 bases in between. The CDR3 runs to 13 residues. Germline V gives CDR1 MNHEY, CDR2 SMNVEV (reference sequence).

In its sample, this clonotype was seen many times. The chain couples TRBV12-3 or TRBV12-4 to TRBJ2-7; 9 bases agree with TRBD1. Trimming at V came to 6 bases and at J to 4 bases, leaving 7 bases not matched to a gene. This CDR3 contains 14 residues. CDR3 nucleotide sequence: TGTGCCAGCAGGTCACAGGGGGCTGAATACGAGCAGTACTTC. It encodes CASRSQGAEYEQYF.

This rearrangement joins TRBV5-4 to TRBJ2-3; 10 positions match TRBD2. V lost 6 bases to trimming and J lost 2 bases; unmatched junction nucleotides: 15. The CDR3 has 18 amino acids. In germline, CDR1 is SGHNT, CDR2 YYREEE (reference sequence). Written as DNA, the CDR3 is TGTGCCAGCACCCAGGGACTCGCTAGCGGGGGAGTCACAGATACGCAGTATTTT. This encodes CASTQGLASGGVTDTQYF.

The V and J genes are TRBV4-2 and TRBJ2-3, with D perhaps matching TRBD2 (7 bases). Per germline, CDR1 LGHNA and CDR2 YNFKEQ. Trimming stripped 1 base from V and 1 base from J, with 12 bases between. The CDR3 has 16 amino acids. The CDR3 loop is CASSQVSGGGTDTQYF. In nucleotides, the CDR3 is TGTGCCAGCAGCCAAGTTTCGGGGGGCGGCACAGATACGCAGTATTTT.

This clonotype was picked up a small number of times. The V and J genes are TRBV6-5 and TRBJ1-2; D remains unclear. In germline, CDR1 is MNHEY, CDR2 SVGAGI. V was pared by 2 bases and J by 0 bases, with 4 bases between. This CDR3 comprises 13 residues. The CDR3 sequence: CASSYQSNYGYTF. The CDR3, as DNA: TGTGCCAGCAGTTACCAGTCTAACTATGGCTACACCTTC.

The gene calls are TRBV6-5 and TRBJ2-3; D may correspond to TRBD1 or TRBD2 (5 bases each). CDR3 length: 15 amino acids. Per germline, CDR1 MNHEY and CDR2 SVGAGI. Trimming shortened V by 2 bases and J by 9 bases, and 18 bases separated the two germline ends. CDR3 region: CASSYKSRGRGTQYF. In DNA form, the CDR3 reads TGTGCCAGCAGTTACAAGTCTAGGGGCCGGGGCACGCAGTATTTT.

This clonotype was counted a few times. The chain employs TRBV12-3 or TRBV12-4 and TRBJ2-2, with 7 nucleotides matching TRBD1. The CDR3 consists of 15 residues. Trimming took 5 bases from V and 0 from J; bases not matched to a gene: 3. CDR3 amino acids: CASSVGQANTGELFF. For the CDR3, the DNA is TGTGCCAGCAGTGTCGGACAGGCGAACACCGGGGAGCTGTTTTTT.

This clonotype was counted between two and nine times. This sequence joins TRBV5-1 and TRBJ1-2; D may be TRBD1 (5 bases). The CDR3 runs 13 residues. V was cut by 1 base and J by 7 bases, with 11 bases left in between. Germline CDR1 reads SGHRS; CDR2 reads YFSETQ. CDR3 sequence (DNA): TGCGCCAGCAGCTTGCAGGGTACCCGTGGCTACACCTTC. It yields the protein CASSLQGTRGYTF.

This clonotype was counted many times. V and J are TRBV19 and TRBJ2-3; D is possibly TRBD1 or TRBD2 (5 bases each). The CDR3 extends over 14 amino acids. Trimming pared 6 bases from V and 3 bases from J, leaving 13 bases between. Germline CDR1 LNHDA, CDR2 SQIVND (reference sequence). CDR3 in amino acids: CASRLRDPTDTQYF. The CDR3 coding sequence is TGTGCCAGTAGGTTAAGGGACCCGACAGATACGCAGTATTTT.

V and J are TRBV15 and TRBJ2-3, with D hard to call. Germline V gives CDR1 LNHNV, CDR2 YYDKDF (reference sequence). This CDR3 has 15 amino acids. V was cut by 0 bases and J by 6 bases, with 13 bases left in between. The CDR3 protein is CATSRDTPSPDTQYF. The CDR3 nucleotides are TGTGCCACCAGCAGAGATACCCCCAGCCCGGATACGCAGTATTTT.

The chain couples TRBV2 to TRBJ1-6; D is ambiguous. Germline values: CDR1 SNHLY, CDR2 FYNNEI. The V and J ends lost 4 bases and 12 bases respectively, with 4 bases between them. This CDR3 has 10 amino acids. The CDR3: CASSVLPLHF. The CDR3 bases are TGTGCCAGCAGTGTCTTACCCCTCCACTTT.

The chain combines TRBV6-2 or TRBV6-3 with TRBJ2-1; D is uncertain. The length of the CDR3 is 13 residues. V lost 0 bases and J 8 bases, leaving 8 bases between the germline ends. Germline loops: CDR1 MNHEY, CDR2 SVGEGT. DNA of the CDR3: TGTGCCAGCAGTTACTCATCCCAGGATGAGCAGTTCTTC. Translation gives CASSYSSQDEQFF.

This clonotype was counted many times. This chain uses TRBV20-1 with TRBJ2-1, with D hard to call. Germline V gives CDR1 DFQATT, CDR2 SNEGSKA (reference sequence). The CDR3 loop spans 15 amino acids. V was trimmed by 0 bases and J by 3 bases, leaving 12 bases between them. The CDR3 DNA is TGCAGTGCTAGAGATCTGGACCAGTACTACAATGAGCAGTTCTTC. Protein product: CSARDLDQYYNEQFF.

V is TRBV5-1 and J is TRBJ1-2, with D possibly being TRBD1 (5 bases). The CDR3 is 14 residues long. CDR1 SGHRS and CDR2 YFSETQ come from the germline V gene. The V end was cut by 4 bases, the J end by 4 bases, with 14 bases between. CDR3 in DNA: TGCGCCAGCAGCCACGGCGTCGGGGGCTATGGCTACACCTTC. Its protein product is CASSHGVGGYGYTF.

This clonotype was found many times. The chain employs TRBV27 and TRBJ1-4; a weak D match, TRBD1 (6 bases). Germline CDR1 and CDR2: MNHEY and SMNVEV (reference sequence). Deletions cut 6 bases from V and 1 base from J, with 15 bases between. CDR3 length equals 16 residues. CDR3 sequence: CASRKQGLVTNEKLFF. DNA of the CDR3: TGTGCCAGCAGGAAACAGGGCCTTGTAACTAATGAAAAACTGTTTTTT.

This clonotype was seen ten or more times. This chain connects TRBV20-1 to TRBJ2-3; D is undetermined. Trimming took off 0 bases at V and 0 bases at J, with 13 bases between the two ends. CDR3 size: 16 residues. Germline loops: CDR1 DFQATT, CDR2 SNEGSKA (reference sequence). Written as DNA, the CDR3 is TGCAGTGCTAGAGATAGGGCCAGTCCTAGCACAGATACGCAGTATTTT. Its protein product is CSARDRASPSTDTQYF.

This clonotype was counted many times. Sequence at one end of the junction differs from germline and may be a read error. The V call is TRBV20-1, the J call TRBJ1-3; maybe TRBD1 (5 bases). Germline values: CDR1 DFQATT, CDR2 SNEGSKA (reference sequence). The CDR3 has 13 residues. CDR3 sequence (DNA): TGCAGGGCTAGAAGATGGGACCGAAACACCATATATTTT. As protein: CRARRWDRNTIYF.

This clonotype was seen many times. The CDR3: CASNPQVRGAAGGEQYF. CDR3 nucleotide sequence: TGCGCCAGCAACCCACAGGTCCGTGGGGCAGCTGGGGGGGAGCAGTACTTC. The genes are TRBV5-1 and TRBJ2-7, with D possibly TRBD2 on 6 matching bases. This CDR3 has 17 amino acids. Per the germline V gene, CDR1 is SGHRS and CDR2 is YFSETQ. V dropped 6 bases and J dropped 7 bases, with 29 bases sitting between them.